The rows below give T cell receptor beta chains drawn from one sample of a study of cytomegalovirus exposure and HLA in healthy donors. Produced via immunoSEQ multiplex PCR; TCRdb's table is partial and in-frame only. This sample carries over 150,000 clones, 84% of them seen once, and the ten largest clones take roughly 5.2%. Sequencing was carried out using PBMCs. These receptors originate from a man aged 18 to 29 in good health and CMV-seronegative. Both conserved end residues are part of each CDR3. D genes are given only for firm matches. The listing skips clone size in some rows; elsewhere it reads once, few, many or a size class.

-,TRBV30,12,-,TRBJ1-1,CAARGQNTEAFF,TGTGCTGCTCGGGGACAAAACACTGAAGCTTTCTTT
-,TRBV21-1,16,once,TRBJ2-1,CASSSPGTSYYNEQFF,TGTGCCAGCAGCAGCCCCGGGACTAGCTATTACAATGAGCAGTTCTTC
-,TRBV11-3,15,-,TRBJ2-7,CASSLVAQLRPEQYF,TGTGCCAGCAGCTTAGTCGCACAATTGAGGCCCGAGCAGTACTTC
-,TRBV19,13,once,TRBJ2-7,CASSIDDSYEQYF,TGTGCCAGTAGTATAGACGACAGTTACGAGCAGTACTTC
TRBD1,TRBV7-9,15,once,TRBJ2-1,CASSPNRGLINEQFF,TGTGCCAGCAGCCCCAACAGGGGGCTAATCAATGAGCAGTTCTTC
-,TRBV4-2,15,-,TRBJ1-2,CASSQDSWTVYGYTF,TGTGCCAGCAGCCAAGATTCATGGACAGTCTATGGCTACACCTTC
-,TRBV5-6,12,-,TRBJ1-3,CASSLLGNTIYF,TGTGCCAGCAGCTTGCTTGGAAACACCATATATTTT
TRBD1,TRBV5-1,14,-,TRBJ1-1,CASSAGQGAERAFF,TGCGCCAGCAGCGCGGGACAGGGGGCCGAGAGAGCTTTCTTT
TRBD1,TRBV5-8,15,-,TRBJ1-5,CASSYDRGRGQPQHF,TGTGCCAGCAGCTATGACAGGGGGCGCGGTCAGCCCCAGCATTTT
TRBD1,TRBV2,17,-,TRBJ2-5,CASSVTGGEPVKETQYF,TGTGCCAGCAGTGTTACAGGGGGCGAACCGGTGAAAGAGACCCAGTACTTC
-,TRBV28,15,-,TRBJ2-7,CASSLRAPVPYEQYF,TGTGCCAGCAGTTTGAGGGCTCCAGTCCCCTACGAGCAGTACTTC
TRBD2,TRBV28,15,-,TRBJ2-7,CASSLGLAGLYEQYF,TGTGCCAGCAGCTTAGGACTAGCGGGATTGTACGAGCAGTACTTC
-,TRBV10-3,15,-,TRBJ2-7,CAISDPGLGSYEQYF,TGTGCCATCAGTGACCCTGGGCTTGGCTCCTACGAGCAGTACTTC
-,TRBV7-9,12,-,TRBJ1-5,CASSLAGQPQHF,TGTGCCAGCAGCTTAGCCGGGCAGCCCCAGCATTTT
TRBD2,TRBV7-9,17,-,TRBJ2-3,CASSFPGTSGVTDTQYF,TGTGCCAGCAGCTTCCCCGGGACTAGCGGAGTCACAGATACGCAGTATTTT
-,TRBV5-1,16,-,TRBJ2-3,CASSLNRVWDTDTQYF,TGCGCCAGCAGCCTGAACAGGGTGTGGGACACAGATACGCAGTATTTT
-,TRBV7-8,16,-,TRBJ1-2,CASSSRDMREGYGYTF,TGTGCCAGCAGCTCGAGGGACATGAGGGAAGGCTATGGCTACACCTTC
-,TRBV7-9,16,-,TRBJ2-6,CASSLGGGAGANVLTF,TGTGCCAGCAGCTTAGGGGGCGGGGCCGGGGCCAACGTCCTGACTTTC
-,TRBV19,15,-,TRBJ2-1,CASSPSGRSYNEQFF,TGTGCCAGTAGTCCCTCAGGGCGCTCCTACAATGAGCAGTTCTTC
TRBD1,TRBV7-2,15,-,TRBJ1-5,CASSPGQGEWQPQHF,TGTGCCAGCAGCCCGGGACAGGGAGAATGGCAGCCCCAGCATTTT
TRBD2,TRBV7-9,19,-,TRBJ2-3,CSSSLPSGKWDTSTDTQYF,TGTTCCAGCAGCTTACCTAGCGGGAAATGGGACACTAGCACAGATACGCAGTATTTT
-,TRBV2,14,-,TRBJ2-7,CASGTQGSTNEQYF,TGTGCCAGCGGGACCCAGGGGTCTACCAACGAGCAGTACTTC
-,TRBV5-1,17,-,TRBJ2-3,CASSMGGIENPLDTQYF,TGCGCCAGCTCGATGGGGGGAATTGAGAATCCCTTAGATACGCAGTATTTT
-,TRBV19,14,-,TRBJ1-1,CASSPDTANTEAFF,TGTGCCAGTAGTCCCGACACAGCTAACACTGAAGCTTTCTTT
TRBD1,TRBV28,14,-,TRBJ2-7,CASGLTGEFYEQYF,TGTGCCAGCGGACTGACAGGGGAATTCTACGAGCAGTACTTC
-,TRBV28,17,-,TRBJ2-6,CVSSLMAAGSGANVLTF,TGTGTCAGCAGTTTAATGGCTGCGGGCTCTGGGGCCAACGTCCTGACTTTC
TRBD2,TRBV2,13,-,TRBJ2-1,CASRGLGANEQFF,TGTGCCAGTAGGGGACTAGGAGCCAATGAGCAGTTCTTC
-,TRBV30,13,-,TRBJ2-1,CAWSRSVAREQFF,TGTGCCTGGAGTCGGTCGGTAGCTAGGGAGCAGTTCTTC
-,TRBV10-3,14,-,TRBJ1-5,CAKAQGLVDQPQHF,TGTGCCAAAGCACAGGGATTAGTCGATCAGCCCCAGCATTTT
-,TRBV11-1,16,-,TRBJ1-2,CASSLNAALNLYGYTF,TGTGCCAGCAGCTTAAACGCAGCACTAAACCTCTATGGCTACACCTTC
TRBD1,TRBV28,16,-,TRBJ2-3,CASSFNDRGATDTQYF,TGTGCCAGCAGTTTTAATGACAGGGGGGCCACAGATACGCAGTATTTT
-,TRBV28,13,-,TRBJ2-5,CASSRGRQETQYF,TGTGCCAGCAGCCGCGGCCGACAAGAGACCCAGTACTTC
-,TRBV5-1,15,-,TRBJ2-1,CASSRGTDSYNEQFF,TGCGCCAGCAGTCGCGGGACAGATTCCTACAATGAGCAGTTCTTC
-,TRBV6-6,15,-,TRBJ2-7,CASRFEGGVYYEQYF,TGTGCCAGCAGATTCGAGGGGGGGGTTTACTACGAGCAGTACTTC
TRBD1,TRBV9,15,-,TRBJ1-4,CASSVGGQGIEKLFF,TGTGCCAGCAGCGTAGGGGGACAGGGGATCGAAAAACTGTTTTTT
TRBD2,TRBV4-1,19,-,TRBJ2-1,CASSQGQAGLPRSYNEQFF,TGCGCCAGCAGCCAAGGTCAAGCGGGACTTCCTAGGTCCTACAATGAGCAGTTCTTC
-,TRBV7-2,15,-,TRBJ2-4,CASSKTGTGKNIQYF,TGTGCCAGCAGCAAGACAGGGACTGGCAAAAACATTCAGTACTTC
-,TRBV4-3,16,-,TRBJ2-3,CASSQALGPSTDTQYF,TGCGCCAGCAGCCAAGCGTTGGGCCCTAGCACAGATACGCAGTATTTT
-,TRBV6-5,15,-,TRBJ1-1,CASSYSSEVNTEAFF,TGTGCCAGCAGTTACTCGAGTGAGGTGAACACTGAAGCTTTCTTT
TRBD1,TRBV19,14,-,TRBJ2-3,CASIDRGRTDTQYF,TGTGCCAGTATCGACAGGGGACGCACAGATACGCAGTATTTT
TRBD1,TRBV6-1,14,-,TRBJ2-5,CASSSDRGTETQYF,TGTGCCAGCAGTTCCGACAGGGGGACGGAGACCCAGTACTTC
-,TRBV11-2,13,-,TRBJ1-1,CASSLDEGAGAFF,TGTGCCAGCAGCTTAGACGAGGGTGCGGGAGCTTTCTTT
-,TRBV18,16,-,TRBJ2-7,CASSPNRQAGTQEQYF,TGTGCCAGCTCTCCCAATAGACAGGCTGGAACCCAAGAGCAGTACTTC
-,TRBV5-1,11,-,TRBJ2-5,CASSSKETQYF,TGCGCCAGCAGCTCCAAAGAGACCCAGTACTTC
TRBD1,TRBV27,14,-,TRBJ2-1,CASSSGQGYNEQFF,TGTGCCAGCAGTTCGGGACAGGGTTACAATGAGCAGTTCTTC
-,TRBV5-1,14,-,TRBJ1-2,CASSLSQGARGYTF,TGCGCCAGCAGCTTGTCTCAGGGCGCTCGAGGCTACACCTTC
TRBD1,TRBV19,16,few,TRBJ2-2,CASSTRGQLNTGELFF,TGTGCCAGTAGTACGAGGGGACAGTTGAACACCGGGGAGCTGTTTTTT
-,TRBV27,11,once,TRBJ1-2,CASSGVYGYTF,TGTGCCAGCTCGGGTGTCTATGGCTACACCTTC
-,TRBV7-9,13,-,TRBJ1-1,CASSLAGDTEAFF,TGTGCCAGCAGCTTAGCGGGCGACACTGAAGCTTTCTTT
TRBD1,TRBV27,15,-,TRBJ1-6,CASSLVGGAGSPLHF,TGTGCCAGCAGTTTGGTAGGGGGCGCCGGTTCACCCCTCCACTTT
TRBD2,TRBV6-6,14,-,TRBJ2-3,CASSPTSGGDTQYF,TGTGCCAGCAGTCCTACTAGCGGGGGAGATACGCAGTATTTT
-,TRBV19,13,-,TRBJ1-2,CASSRAGLYGYTF,TGTGCCAGTAGCCGAGCGGGGCTCTATGGCTACACCTTC
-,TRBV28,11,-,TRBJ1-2,CASSLDSGYTF,TGTGCCAGCAGTTTGGACTCTGGCTACACCTTC
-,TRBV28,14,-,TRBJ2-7,CASFHRAFSYEQYF,TGTGCCAGTTTCCACAGGGCCTTCTCCTACGAGCAGTACTTC
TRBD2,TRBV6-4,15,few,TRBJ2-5,CASSETSGYQETQYF,TGTGCCAGCAGCGAAACTAGCGGGTACCAAGAGACCCAGTACTTC
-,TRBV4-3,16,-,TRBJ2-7,CASSQERDGRPYEQYF,TGCGCCAGCAGCCAAGAGAGGGACGGGAGACCCTACGAGCAGTACTTC
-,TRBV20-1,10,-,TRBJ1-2,CSARNGGYTF,TGCAGTGCTAGGAATGGCGGCTACACCTTC